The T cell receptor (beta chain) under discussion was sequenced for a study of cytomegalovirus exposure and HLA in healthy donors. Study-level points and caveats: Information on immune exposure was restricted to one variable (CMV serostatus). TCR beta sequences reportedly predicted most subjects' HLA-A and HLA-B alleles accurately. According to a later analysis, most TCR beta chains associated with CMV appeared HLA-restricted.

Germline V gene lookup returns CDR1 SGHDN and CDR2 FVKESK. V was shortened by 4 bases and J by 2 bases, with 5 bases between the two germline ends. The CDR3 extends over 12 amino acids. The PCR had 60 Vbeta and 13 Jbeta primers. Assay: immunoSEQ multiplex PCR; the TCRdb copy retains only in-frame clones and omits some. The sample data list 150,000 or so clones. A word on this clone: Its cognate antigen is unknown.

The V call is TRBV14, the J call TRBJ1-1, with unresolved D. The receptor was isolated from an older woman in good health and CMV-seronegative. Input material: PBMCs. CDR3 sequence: CASSLQNTEAFF. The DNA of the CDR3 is TGTGCCAGCAGCCTTCAAAACACTGAAGCTTTCTTT.